The following is a TCR beta chain sequence with its context. Within the sample, other DNA sequences also encode this same CDR3. These data come from a study of cytomegalovirus exposure and HLA in healthy donors. Germline V lookup: CDR1 MGHDK, CDR2 SYGVNS. This CDR3 has 18 residues. The trim removed 5 bases at V and 5 bases at J, leaving 17 bases unmatched. PCR amplification relied on 60 Vbeta primers (plus 13 Jbeta primers). TCRdb keeps only in-frame clones here, not all; method: immunoSEQ multiplex PCR. The table has 150,000 to 200,000 clones, roughly 83% seen once. This clonotype was sampled from a boy younger than 10 in good health and CMV-seronegative. The chain carries TRBV25-1 and TRBJ2-3; 9 bases match TRBD1. What was sequenced was PBMCs. In DNA form, the CDR3 reads TGTGCCAGCAGTTCAAGGTCCCCAAACAGGGGGCGTATAGATACGCAGTATTTT. Its translation: CASSSRSPNRGRIDTQYF.